This T cell receptor (beta chain) was recovered during a study of blood T cell repertoires in COVID-19. Study summary: Cohort 3 donors counted as recovered after two negative PCRs, clearance, or resolved symptoms. T cells, B-cell-depleted T cells, or PBMCs supplied cDNA or gDNA.

Per the authors' pipeline: Reference gene primer amplification yielded estimated nucleated cell counts. The table came from immunoSEQ multiplex PCR; TCRdb's copy has only in-frame clones and leaves some out. V, J and clone size were drawn from that table, and D and trimming were deduced from the DNA. The sample comprises fewer than 250,000 clones, over 75% of which are singletons, and approximately 7.3% rests with the top ten. The study recruited people aged about 18 to 90 years across around 23 US areas. V dropped 1 base and J dropped 5 bases, with 9 bases sitting between them. Looked up from germline, CDR1 is LGHNA and CDR2 is YSLEER. The CDR3 sequence is 14 residues long.

Input material: PBMCs or T cells enriched from blood (not recorded which). This receptor was identified in a man aged 25-45 years in a cohort exposed to, infected with or recovered from COVID-19 (not recorded which). The chain recombines TRBV4-3 with TRBJ2-1; D is unclear. The CDR3 protein is CASSQGPLNNEQFF. DNA of the CDR3: TGCGCCAGCAGCCAAGGTCCCCTAAACAATGAGCAGTTCTTC.